Below are 14 T cell receptor beta chains sequenced from a single sample in a study of PD-1 blockade in classical Hodgkin lymphoma. Each and every patient relapsed after autologous stem cell transplantation, and patients got differing brentuximab vedotin exposure. Produced via immunoSEQ multiplex PCR; TCRdb's table is partial and in-frame only. Among about 84,000 clones listed, roughly nine tenths were seen once. The starting material was peripheral blood mononuclear cells (PBMCs), obtained at baseline. The receptors come from a human donor with classical Hodgkin lymphoma.

J is TRBJ2-2 and V is TRBV5-1, with 9 bases that match TRBD2. V gave up 4 bases and J gave up 0 bases; unmatched junction bases: 10. This CDR3 comprises 18 residues. Germline V lookup: CDR1 SGHRS, CDR2 YFSETQ. CDR3: CASSPGLAGVTNTGELFF. The CDR3 DNA reads TGCGCCAGCAGCCCCGGGTTAGCGGGAGTTACGAACACCGGGGAGCTGTTTTTT.

V gene TRBV5-8 combines with J gene TRBJ1-2, with TRBD1 as a possible D gene (5 bases). V gave up 2 bases and J gave up 4 bases, with 18 bases separating them. CDR1 and CDR2 (germline): SGHTS, YDEGEE. The CDR3 totals 16 residues. CDR3 in amino acids: CASSLSGTELSYGYTF. CDR3 sequence (DNA): TGTGCCAGCAGCTTATCCGGGACGGAGCTTTCCTATGGCTACACCTTC.

The V gene is TRBV9, the J gene TRBJ1-3; possible D gene TRBD1, 5 bases. V was cut by 1 base and J by 4 bases, with 18 bases left in between. The CDR3 loop spans 17 amino acids. Per germline, CDR1 SGDLS and CDR2 YYNGEE. The CDR3 sequence: CASSVSVQGKKGNTIYF. The DNA of the CDR3 is TGTGCCAGCAGCGTAAGCGTTCAGGGAAAAAAGGGAAACACCATATATTTT.

The chain carries TRBV10-3 and TRBJ1-2; a weak D match, TRBD1 (6 bases). The CDR3 contains 13 residues. The V end was cut by 3 bases, the J end by 4 bases, with 9 bases between. Germline V gene lookup returns CDR1 ENHRY and CDR2 SYGVKD. The CDR3 sequence is CAISEQGAYGYTF. CDR3 in DNA: TGTGCCATCAGTGAACAGGGTGCCTATGGCTACACCTTC.

V usage is TRBV7-2 and J usage is TRBJ2-7, with unresolved D. The CDR3 is made up of 10 amino acids. The germline V and J ends were trimmed by 8 bases and 3 bases, with 5 bases remaining between them. Germline V gene data show CDR1 as SGHTA and CDR2 as FQGNSA. Written as DNA, the CDR3 is TGTGCCAGCCGATGCTACGAGCAGTACTTC. Translation gives CASRCYEQYF.

The chain recombines TRBV15 with TRBJ1-2, with 7 bases aligning to TRBD1. From germline, CDR1 is LNHNV and CDR2 YYDKDF (reference sequence). The junction had 7 bases not matched to a gene; V was cut back by 5 bases and J by 1 base. The CDR3 is 15 amino acids. The DNA of the CDR3 is TGTGCCACCAGCGGACCCGGACAGGTTAACTATGGCTACACCTTC. This sequence encodes CATSGPGQVNYGYTF.

The chain carries TRBV5-6 and TRBJ1-2; TRBD1 might be the D (6 bases). V lost 0 bases and J 0 bases, leaving 15 bases between the germline ends. Germline assignment: CDR1 SGHDT and CDR2 YYEEEE. There are 17 residues in the CDR3. CDR3 coding DNA: TGTGCCAGCAGCTTGGCTGGACAGTTACAAGCTAACTATGGCTACACCTTC. Translating it yields CASSLAGQLQANYGYTF.

CDR3 loop: CASSSPGGAGTEAFF. DNA of the CDR3: TGTGCCAGCAGTTCCCCCGGCGGCGCTGGCACTGAAGCTTTCTTT. The V and J genes are TRBV28 and TRBJ1-1; D unresolved. V was clipped by 4 bases and J by 4 bases, with 16 bases between them. Germline assignment: CDR1 MDHEN and CDR2 SYDVKM. There are 15 residues in the CDR3.

This clone was observed a single time. V gene TRBV14 combines with J gene TRBJ2-5; 12 bases map to TRBD2. After removal of 3 bases from V and 7 bases from J, the junction contained 12 bases not matched to a gene. The CDR3 has 17 amino acids. Germline V CDR1 and CDR2: SGHDN, FVKESK. CDR3 nucleotides: TGTGCCAGCAGCCAGTGGGGACTAGCGGGCTCCAAGGGGACCCAGTACTTC. It encodes CASSQWGLAGSKGTQYF.

This chain uses TRBV6-6 with TRBJ1-2; a weak D match, TRBD1 (5 bases). The length of the CDR3 is 12 residues. Trimming cost V 2 bases and J 8 bases, with 9 bases left between them. The germline V gene encodes CDR1 MNHNY and CDR2 SVGAGI (reference sequence). In DNA, the CDR3 is TGTGCCAGCAGTTACCCCGGGGGAGGCTACACCTTC. Its translation: CASSYPGGGYTF.

This sequence joins TRBV29-1 and TRBJ1-1; D is ambiguous. CDR3 length: 12 amino acids. V was clipped by 2 bases and J by 10 bases, with 14 bases between them. The V gene's germline CDR1 is SQVTM and CDR2 ANQGSEA. The CDR3 loop reads CSVEHLSEGAFF. CDR3 in DNA: TGCAGCGTTGAACACCTGAGTGAAGGAGCTTTCTTT.

The chain uses TRBV5-5 and TRBJ1-5; 9 bases align to TRBD1. Trimming at V came to 2 bases and at J to 3 bases, leaving 9 bases not matched to a gene. This CDR3 comprises 17 residues. The germline CDR1 and CDR2 sequences are SGHKS and YYEKEE (reference sequence). This chain's CDR3 is CASSLGLTGGSNQPQHF. CDR3 nucleotides: TGTGCCAGCAGCTTAGGTTTGACAGGGGGTTCCAATCAGCCCCAGCATTTT.

The V gene is TRBV11-2, the J gene TRBJ1-2, with no clear D. Germline values: CDR1 SGHAT, CDR2 FQNNGV. CDR3 size: 17 residues. V was cut by 5 bases and J by 0 bases, with 19 bases left in between. For the CDR3, the DNA is TGTGCCAGCAGCAATCGGACGGGTCCCCTGGCTAACTATGGCTACACCTTC. Translated, it gives CASSNRTGPLANYGYTF.

This chain uses TRBV4-3 with TRBJ1-1, with TRBD1 identical over 8 bases. J was trimmed by 4 bases and V by 0 bases; bases with no gene match: 4. CDR3 length: 15 amino acids. The germline V gene has CDR1 LGHNA and CDR2 YSLEER. This CDR3 is CASSQDQGAGTEAFF. Here the CDR3 DNA reads TGCGCCAGCAGCCAAGATCAGGGGGCGGGCACTGAAGCTTTCTTT.